The 32 T cell receptor beta chains below were found in one sample sequenced in a study of blood T cell repertoires in COVID-19. This table comes from immunoSEQ multiplex PCR, and its TCRdb copy is limited to in-frame clones, with some not included. The table records approximately 490,000 clones, around 87% of them present only once. Sample: PBMCs or T cells enriched from blood (not recorded which). These receptors came from a woman aged 18-29 years who had recovered from COVID-19.

The chain is built from TRBV18 and TRBJ2-2; 9 bases fit TRBD1. V lost 2 bases and J lost 6; bases outside the gene matches: 16. Per the germline V gene, CDR1 is KGHSH and CDR2 is LQKENI. The length of the CDR3 is 19 residues. The CDR3 coding sequence is TGTGCCAGCTCACCAAGAGAGGACAGGGGTGAGGGAGCCGCCGGGGAGCTGTTTTTT. Amino acid sequence: CASSPREDRGEGAAGELFF.

The chain employs TRBV28 and TRBJ2-2, with TRBD1 as a possible D gene (6 bases). The CDR3 spans 16 residues. The germline V gene encodes CDR1 MDHEN and CDR2 SYDVKM. Trimming removed 5 bases from V and 2 bases from J, with 15 bases in between. The CDR3 DNA is TGTGCCAGCAGTCCCTCGGGGACACTCAACACCGGGGAGCTGTTTTTT. This encodes CASSPSGTLNTGELFF.

This clone was observed a handful of times. CDR3 in DNA: TGTGCCAGTAGTGTACGGGGGGGAATAGAGACCCAGTACTTC. Encoded protein: CASSVRGGIETQYF. This chain connects TRBV19 to TRBJ2-5, with 8 bases identical to TRBD2. This CDR3 is 14 amino acids long. Germline lookup yields CDR1 LNHDA and CDR2 SQIVND (reference sequence). J was trimmed by 4 bases and V by 5 bases; bases with no gene match: 6.

The chain uses TRBV11-2 and TRBJ1-1; D unresolved. The germline V gene encodes CDR1 SGHAT and CDR2 FQNNGV. The CDR3 has 14 amino acids. Between the trimmed V and J ends, which lost 2 bases and 0 bases, there was a span of 7 bases. The CDR3: CASSLNNMNTEAFF. Written as DNA, the CDR3 is TGTGCCAGCAGCTTAAACAACATGAACACTGAAGCTTTCTTT.

This rearrangement joins TRBV7-3 to TRBJ2-1, with 10 bases lining up with TRBD1. This CDR3 spans 15 amino acids. With 5 bases clipped from V and 6 bases from J, the junction kept 7 bases outside the gene matches. Per the germline V gene, CDR1 is SGHTA and CDR2 is FQGTGA. The CDR3 DNA is TGTGCCAGCAGCCCCATCGGGACAGGGGTCAATGAGCAGTTCTTC. Its translation is CASSPIGTGVNEQFF.

The rearrangement joins TRBV28 to TRBJ1-2, with D unclear. The CDR3 contains 11 residues. Germline V gene sequence: CDR1 MDHEN, CDR2 SYDVKM. Between the trimmed V and J ends, which lost 6 bases and 6 bases, there was a span of 8 bases. The CDR3 sequence is CASRWRDGYTF. DNA of the CDR3: TGTGCCAGCAGGTGGAGAGATGGCTACACCTTC.

The CDR3 sequence: CASSYGRGTTGYEQYF. CDR3 coding DNA: TGTGCCAGCAGTTACGGGCGGGGGACTACCGGTTACGAGCAGTACTTC. This sequence joins TRBV6-2 or TRBV6-3 and TRBJ2-7, with TRBD2 matching over 7 bases. V lost 2 bases and J lost 4; bases outside the gene matches: 11. The CDR3 is 16 amino acids. Germline values: CDR1 MNHEY, CDR2 SVGEGT.

V gene TRBV7-2 combines with J gene TRBJ2-1; TRBD2 agrees at 7 bases. The germline gives CDR1 SGHTA, CDR2 FQGNSA. V shed 2 bases and J 9 bases; nucleotides not matched to a gene: 13. CDR3 length equals 16 residues. CDR3 sequence: CASSLSREDVAGEQFF. CDR3 coding DNA: TGTGCCAGCAGCTTATCACGGGAGGATGTCGCGGGTGAGCAGTTCTTC.

This chain joins TRBV23-1 and TRBJ1-2; D remains ambiguous. TRBV23-1 is noted as an ORF with a role that remains uncertain. Trimming stripped 2 bases from V and 6 bases from J, with 10 bases between. CDR3 length: 13 residues. Here the CDR3 DNA reads TGCGCCAGCAGTCAACAGATCCAGGATGGCTACACCTTC. Amino acids: CASSQQIQDGYTF.

This rearrangement joins TRBV7-6 to TRBJ2-1, with 8 bases lining up with TRBD1. This CDR3 spans 17 amino acids. Germline CDR1 reads SGHVS; CDR2 reads FNYEAQ. Losses at the gene ends were 1 base for V and 3 bases for J; bases not matched to a gene: 8. The CDR3 bases are TGTGCCAGCAGCTTAGTTGGTTGGACAGGGCTCTACAATGAGCAGTTCTTC. Translation gives CASSLVGWTGLYNEQFF.

J is TRBJ1-4 and V is TRBV6-5, with 8 bases identical to TRBD1. Unmatched junction bases numbered 8, after V lost 7 bases and J lost 7 bases. The CDR3 is 14 residues long. Germline V lookup: CDR1 MNHEY, CDR2 SVGAGI. This chain's CDR3 is CASTSGGAGEKLFF. CDR3 in DNA: TGTGCCAGCACCTCAGGGGGCGCTGGTGAAAAACTGTTTTTT.

This clone was counted a few times. The V call is TRBV19, the J call TRBJ1-5, with a weak D call TRBD1 (6 bases). V was pared by 0 bases and J by 7 bases, with 10 bases between. CDR1 and CDR2 (germline): LNHDA, SQIVND (reference sequence). The CDR3 extends over 14 amino acids. CDR3 DNA: TGTGCCAGTAGTATAGATCAGGGGAGACAGCCCCAGCATTTT. Its protein is CASSIDQGRQPQHF.

The V gene is TRBV2, the J gene TRBJ1-5; TRBD1 matches 8 bases. This CDR3 contains 16 residues. The V gene's germline CDR1 is SNHLY and CDR2 FYNNEI. V lost 4 bases and J lost 1; bases outside the gene matches: 6. The CDR3 nucleotides are TGTGCCAGCAGTGGAACAGGGGGATGGAGCAATCAGCCCCAGCATTTT. As protein: CASSGTGGWSNQPQHF.

This clone was observed once. CDR3 amino acids: CAISESRWETQYF. For the CDR3, the DNA is TGTGCCATCAGTGAGTCCAGGTGGGAGACCCAGTACTTC. V and J are TRBV10-3 and TRBJ2-5; unclear D gene. Germline assignment: CDR1 ENHRY and CDR2 SYGVKD. Trimming left V 0 bases short and J 5 bases short, with 7 bases between. The CDR3 has 13 amino acids.

The V gene is TRBV5-1, the J gene TRBJ1-3; 7 bases line up with TRBD1. From germline, CDR1 is SGHRS and CDR2 YFSETQ. This CDR3 has 13 residues. Trimming removed 7 bases from V and 0 bases from J; junction bases left unmatched: 1. CDR3 sequence (DNA): TGCGCCAGCGGGGACAGCTCTGGAAACACCATATATTTT. Translated, it gives CASGDSSGNTIYF.

V and J are TRBV7-9 and TRBJ2-5; no reliable D call. The germline V gene has CDR1 SEHNR and CDR2 FQNEAQ (reference sequence). The V end lost 5 bases, the J end lost 3 bases, and 7 bases lay between the germline ends. This CDR3 has 12 residues. CDR3 sequence reads: CASSPSEETQYF. Written as DNA, the CDR3 is TGTGCCAGCAGCCCCTCTGAAGAGACCCAGTACTTC.

The chain joins TRBV5-5 to TRBJ2-5; D is uncertain. Germline V gene lookup returns CDR1 SGHKS and CDR2 YYEKEE (reference sequence). CDR3 length: 11 amino acids. Trimming shortened V by 2 bases and J by 5 bases, and 4 bases separated the two germline ends. This chain's CDR3 is CASSLEETQYF. CDR3 DNA sequence: TGTGCCAGCAGCTTAGAGGAGACCCAGTACTTC.

Here the CDR3 reads CASTSPVNTEAFF. The CDR3 DNA sequence: TGTGCCAGCACCTCCCCAGTTAACACTGAAGCTTTCTTT. The J gene is TRBJ1-1, the V gene TRBV12-3 or TRBV12-4; D is unclear. CDR3 length equals 13 residues. Trimming left V 7 bases short and J 2 bases short, with 11 bases between.

As concerns this clone: Additional DNA sequences in this sample encode the identical CDR3. The J gene is TRBJ1-1, the V gene TRBV3-1 (or the pseudogene TRBV3-2); D ambiguous. The V and J ends lost 0 bases and 1 base respectively, with 3 bases between them. In germline, CDR1 is LGHDT, CDR2 YNNKEL (reference sequence). This CDR3 comprises 13 residues. The CDR3 DNA sequence: TGTGCCAGCAGCCAAGACAGGAACACTGAAGCTTTCTTT. This encodes CASSQDRNTEAFF.

J is TRBJ2-2 and V is TRBV24-1; D is unclear. The CDR3 totals 14 residues. Trimming removed 1 base at V and 4 bases at J, with 6 bases between. Germline CDR1 KGHDR, CDR2 SFDVKD. The CDR3 DNA reads TGTGCCACCAGTGATTTCCCTTCCACCGGGGAGCTGTTTTTT. Residues: CATSDFPSTGELFF.

V gene TRBV24-1 combines with J gene TRBJ2-5; 8 nucleotides line up with TRBD1. Germline CDR1 is KGHDR and CDR2 is SFDVKD. CDR3 length: 16 residues. The J segment lost 4 bases and the V segment lost 4 bases, leaving 10 bases of the junction unmatched. The CDR3 here is CATSDSSGGEGETQYF. Written as DNA, the CDR3 is TGTGCCACCAGTGACTCCTCAGGGGGCGAGGGAGAGACCCAGTACTTC.

The rearrangement links TRBV28 to TRBJ2-5; 7 nucleotides agree with TRBD1. The CDR3 length is 15 residues. The V gene end was trimmed by 6 bases and the J gene end by 3 bases; junction bases not matched to a gene: 10. Per the germline V gene, CDR1 is MDHEN and CDR2 is SYDVKM. The CDR3 DNA reads TGTGCCAGCAGCCGACAGGGAACACTAGAAGAGACCCAGTACTTC. It specifies CASSRQGTLEETQYF. The complete variable domain, with remaining parts taken from reference TRBV28 and TRBJ2-5, reads DVKVTQSSRYLVKRTGEKVFLECVQDMDHENMFWYRQDPGLGLRLIYFSYDVKMKEKGDIPEGYSVSREKKERFSLILESASTNQTSMYLCASSRQGTLEETQYFGPGTRLLVL.

V is TRBV27 and J is TRBJ1-5; TRBD1 aligns across 7 bases. Germline CDR1 MNHEY, CDR2 SMNVEV (reference sequence). J was trimmed by 1 base and V by 5 bases; bases with no gene match: 8. CDR3 length: 16 amino acids. DNA of the CDR3: TGTGCCAGCAGTCGGGACAGCCTCGGGAGCAATCAGCCCCAGCATTTT. Its protein is CASSRDSLGSNQPQHF.

This chain joins TRBV6-5 and TRBJ1-2; 7 bases map to TRBD1. The CDR3 consists of 14 residues. V lost 9 bases, J lost 1 base, and 8 bases stayed unmatched. Germline V gives CDR1 MNHEY, CDR2 SVGAGI. The CDR3 sequence: CASRRDRLNYGYTF. In nucleotides, the CDR3 is TGTGCCAGTCGAAGGGACAGACTTAACTATGGCTACACCTTC.

The gene calls are TRBV28 and TRBJ1-2, with 9 bases lining up with TRBD1. This CDR3 comprises 15 residues. CDR1 is MDHEN, CDR2 SYDVKM, per germline. Germline trimming cut 6 bases from V and 2 bases from J; bases unmatched to any gene: 7. This CDR3 is CASSPPGTGNYGYTF. The CDR3 DNA reads as TGTGCCAGCAGCCCCCCTGGGACAGGGAACTATGGCTACACCTTC.

The rearrangement uses TRBV2 and TRBJ2-1; perhaps TRBD2 as D (5 bases). The CDR3 is 11 residues long. Germline lookup yields CDR1 SNHLY and CDR2 FYNNEI. Deletions cut 7 bases from V and 15 bases from J, with 16 bases between. CDR3 nucleotides: TGTGCCAGCATGAGGGTCCCTTCCCCGTTCTTC. Translated: CASMRVPSPFF.

Regarding this clone: Other DNA sequences in the sample encode the same CDR3. This rearrangement joins TRBV10-3 to TRBJ2-7; 7 nucleotides agree with TRBD1. This CDR3 comprises 12 residues. V trimming: 5 bases; J trimming: 3 bases; junction bases outside the gene matches: 1. Germline V CDR1 and CDR2: ENHRY, SYGVKD. The CDR3 loop reads CAISPGGYEQYF. The DNA of the CDR3 is TGTGCCATCAGTCCAGGGGGCTACGAGCAGTACTTC.

The gene calls are TRBV19 and TRBJ1-5, with unresolved D. CDR3 length equals 16 residues. Germline CDR1 reads LNHDA; CDR2 reads SQIVND (reference sequence). Trimming left V 6 bases short and J 5 bases short, with 20 bases between. The CDR3 nucleotides are TGTGCCAGTAGGGCGGTGGGCAGCGGACTATATCAGCCCCAGCATTTT. It is translated as CASRAVGSGLYQPQHF.

J is TRBJ2-5 and V is TRBV7-2, with D possibly TRBD2 on 6 matching bases. CDR3 size: 14 residues. With 0 bases removed from V and 4 bases from J, the gap between germline ends came to 9 bases. Per germline, CDR1 SGHTA and CDR2 FQGNSA. This chain's CDR3 is CASSLAFGRETQYF. In nucleotides, the CDR3 is TGTGCCAGCAGCTTAGCGTTCGGGAGAGAGACCCAGTACTTC.

V usage is TRBV5-1 and J usage is TRBJ2-1; 9 nucleotides line up with TRBD1. CDR3 length: 14 residues. Germline values: CDR1 SGHRS, CDR2 YFSETQ. After removal of 1 base from V and 12 bases from J, the junction contained 8 bases not matched to a gene. The CDR3 spells CASSLKMGTGLQFF. CDR3 bases: TGCGCCAGCAGCTTGAAAATGGGGACAGGGTTGCAGTTCTTC.

V usage is TRBV5-8 and J usage is TRBJ1-5; TRBD1 matches 7 bases. The germline CDR1 and CDR2 sequences are SGHTS and YDEGEE. The CDR3 totals 16 residues. Losses at the gene ends were 3 bases for V and 0 bases for J; bases not matched to a gene: 6. In nucleotides, the CDR3 is TGTGCCAGCAGCTCCTACAGGGGAGATAGCAATCAGCCCCAGCATTTT. Translated, it gives CASSSYRGDSNQPQHF.

This clone was counted only a few times. The chain couples TRBV5-5 to TRBJ2-2; 10 nucleotides line up with TRBD1. Germline values: CDR1 SGHKS, CDR2 YYEKEE (reference sequence). The length of the CDR3 is 17 residues. Unmatched junction bases numbered 11, after V lost 3 bases and J lost 6 bases. CDR3 DNA: TGTGCCAGCAGCTCGTATTATGACAGGGGGCGCGCCGGGGAGCTGTTTTTT. This gives the protein CASSSYYDRGRAGELFF. Supplemented by reference TRBV5-5 and TRBJ2-2, the full variable domain reads DAGVTQSPTHLIKTRGQQVTLRCSPISGHKSVSWYQQVLGQGPQFIFQYYEKEERGRGNFPDRFSARQFPNYSSELNVNALLLGDSALYLCASSSYYDRGRAGELFFGEGSRLTVL.